This TCR beta chain was documented in a study of cytomegalovirus exposure and HLA in healthy donors. General study results and limits: Sequencing depth roughly uniform across donors was assumed in presence/absence analyses. Later examination showed HLA-associated TCR beta chains had greater clonal expansion than equally common others. An analysis that came later showed most CMV-associated TCR beta chains appearing HLA-restricted.

The CDR3 is 17 residues long. J was trimmed by 4 bases and V by 5 bases; bases with no gene match: 10. CDR1 is KGHSH and CDR2 is LQKENI in the germline V gene. In its sample, this clone was seen a few times. The antigen is unknown. Unrecorded immune exposure was likely among donors, who were nominally healthy when sampled. PCR employed 60 Vbeta and 13 Jbeta primers. Some clones are missing from TCRdb's copy, which holds only in-frame ones; the method was immunoSEQ multiplex PCR. The sample lists about 170,000 clones; around 80% were seen once. The material sequenced was PBMCs. This chain uses TRBV18 with TRBJ1-5; 11 nucleotides align to TRBD1. The sequence came from a male donor in good health and CMV-seronegative. For the CDR3, the DNA is TGTGCCAGCTCAACACGTGTTGGGACAGGGGGTAATCAGCCCCAGCATTTT. This sequence encodes CASSTRVGTGGNQPQHF.